The clone carrying this T cell receptor beta chain was picked up a small number of times. As yet, its antigen is unknown. A junction end diverges from the germline sequence, so it may reflect a read error. The entry originates in a study of human T cells and chemical hapten exposure. Study-wide background: It was small differences in pooled library volume that mainly caused per-sample TCR yields to vary. Study outcomes and limitations: Patch test scores rose with PT1 expanded TCR counts, a positive correlation. Counts of TCRs above 1 in 1000 frequency stayed unchanged with DPC sensitization.

Individual cDNA molecules (in the library) carried attached unique molecular identifiers. MiXCR, run by TCRdb on the RACE reads, gives a single entry per CDR3 protein. The repertoire holds around 190,000 distinct CDR3 sequences, 20% to 25% seen once, with less than 7% in the top ten. Germline CDR1 is LNHNV and CDR2 is YYDKDF (reference sequence). CDR3 size: 12 residues. Described time point: patch test 1, 2 weeks after DPC sensitization. Described treatment: therapeutic diphenylcyclopropenone sensitization with weekly scalp DPC. The clonotype was recovered from a woman in her forties or fifties with alopecia areata. Some clones in this sample may be carry-over from other donors' samples. The chain recombines TRBV15 with TRBJ1-4; unclear D gene. Source: whole blood, taken in connection with sensitization to the hapten diphenylcyclopropenone (DPC). CDR3 DNA: TGTGCCACCAGCGGAGACGATGAAAAACTGTTTTTT. Encoded protein: CATSGDDEKLFF. Drawing the rest from reference TRBV15 and TRBJ1-4, the complete variable domain is DAMVIQNPRYQVTQFGKPVTLSCSQTLNHNVMYWYQQKSSQAPKLLFHYYDKDFNNEADTPDNFQSRRPNTSFCFLDIRSPGLGDTAMYLCATSGDDEKLFFGSGTQLSVL.